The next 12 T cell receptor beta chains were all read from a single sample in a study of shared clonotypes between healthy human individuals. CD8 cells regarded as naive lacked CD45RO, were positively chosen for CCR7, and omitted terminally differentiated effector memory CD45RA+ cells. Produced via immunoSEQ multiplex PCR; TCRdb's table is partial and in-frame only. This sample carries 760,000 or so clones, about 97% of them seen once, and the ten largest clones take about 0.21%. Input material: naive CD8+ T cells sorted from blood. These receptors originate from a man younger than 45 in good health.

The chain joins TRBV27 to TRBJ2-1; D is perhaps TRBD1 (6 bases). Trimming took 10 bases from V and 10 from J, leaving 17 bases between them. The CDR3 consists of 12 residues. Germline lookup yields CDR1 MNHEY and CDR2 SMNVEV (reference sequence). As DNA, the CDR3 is TGTGCCACCAGGGACATCTGGGGGGAGCAGTTCTTC. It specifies CATRDIWGEQFF.

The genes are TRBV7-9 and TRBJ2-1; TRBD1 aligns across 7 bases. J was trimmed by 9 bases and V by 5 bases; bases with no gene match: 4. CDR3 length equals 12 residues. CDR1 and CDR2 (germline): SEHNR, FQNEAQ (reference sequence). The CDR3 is CASSKQGSEQFF. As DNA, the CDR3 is TGTGCCAGCAGCAAACAGGGGAGTGAGCAGTTCTTC.

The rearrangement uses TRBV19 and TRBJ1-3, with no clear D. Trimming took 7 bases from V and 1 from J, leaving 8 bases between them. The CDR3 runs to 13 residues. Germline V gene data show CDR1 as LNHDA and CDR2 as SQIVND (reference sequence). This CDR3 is CASTELSGNTIYF. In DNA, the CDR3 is TGTGCCAGTACCGAGTTGTCTGGAAACACCATATATTTT.

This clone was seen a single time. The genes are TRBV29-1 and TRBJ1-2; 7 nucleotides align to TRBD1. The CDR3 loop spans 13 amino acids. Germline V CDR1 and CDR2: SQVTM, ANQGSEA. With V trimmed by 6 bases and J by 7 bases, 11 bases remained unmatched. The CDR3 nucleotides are TGCAGCGTCGTACCTCAGACAGGGACTGGCTACACCTTC. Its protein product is CSVVPQTGTGYTF.

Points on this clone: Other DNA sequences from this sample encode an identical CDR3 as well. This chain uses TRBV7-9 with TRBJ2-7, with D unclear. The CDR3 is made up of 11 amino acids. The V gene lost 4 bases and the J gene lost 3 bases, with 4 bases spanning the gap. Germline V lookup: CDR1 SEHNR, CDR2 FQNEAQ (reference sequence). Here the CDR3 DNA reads TGTGCCAGCAGCTCACGCTACGAGCAGTACTTC. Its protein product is CASSSRYEQYF.

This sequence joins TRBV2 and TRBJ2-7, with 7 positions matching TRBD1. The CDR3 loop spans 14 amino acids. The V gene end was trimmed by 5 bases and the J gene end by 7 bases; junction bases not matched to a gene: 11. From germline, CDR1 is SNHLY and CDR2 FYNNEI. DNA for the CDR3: TGTGCCAGCAGTCCTGAATTTAGACAGGGTGAGCAGTACTTC. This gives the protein CASSPEFRQGEQYF.

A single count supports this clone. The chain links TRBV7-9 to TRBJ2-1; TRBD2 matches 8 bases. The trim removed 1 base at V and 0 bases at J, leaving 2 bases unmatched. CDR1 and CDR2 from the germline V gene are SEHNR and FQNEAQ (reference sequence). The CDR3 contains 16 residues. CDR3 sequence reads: CASSLVAGGSYNEQFF. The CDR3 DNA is TGTGCCAGCAGCTTAGTTGCGGGAGGCTCCTACAATGAGCAGTTCTTC.

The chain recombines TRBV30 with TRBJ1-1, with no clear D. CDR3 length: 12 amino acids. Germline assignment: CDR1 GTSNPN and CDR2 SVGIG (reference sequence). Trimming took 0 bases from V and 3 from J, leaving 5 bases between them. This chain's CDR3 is CAWSVYDTEAFF. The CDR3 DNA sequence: TGTGCCTGGAGTGTGTATGACACTGAAGCTTTCTTT. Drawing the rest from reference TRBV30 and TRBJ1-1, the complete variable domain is SQTIHQWPATLVQPVGSPLSLECTVEGTSNPNLYWYRQAAGRGLQLLFYSVGIGQISSEVPQNLSASRPQDRQFILSSKKLLLSDSGFYLCAWSVYDTEAFFGQGTRLTVV.

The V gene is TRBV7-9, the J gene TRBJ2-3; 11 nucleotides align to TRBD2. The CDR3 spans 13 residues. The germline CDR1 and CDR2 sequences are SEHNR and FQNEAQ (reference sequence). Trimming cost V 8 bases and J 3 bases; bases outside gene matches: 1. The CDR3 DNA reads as TGTGCCAGCTCTAGCGGGAGGACAGATACGCAGTATTTT. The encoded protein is CASSSGRTDTQYF.

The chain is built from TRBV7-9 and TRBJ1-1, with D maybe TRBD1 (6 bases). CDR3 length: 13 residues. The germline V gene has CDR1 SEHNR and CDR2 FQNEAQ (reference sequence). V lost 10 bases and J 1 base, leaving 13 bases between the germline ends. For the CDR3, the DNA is TGTGCCACAAGGGACACCGGGAACACTGAAGCTTTCTTT. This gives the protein CATRDTGNTEAFF.

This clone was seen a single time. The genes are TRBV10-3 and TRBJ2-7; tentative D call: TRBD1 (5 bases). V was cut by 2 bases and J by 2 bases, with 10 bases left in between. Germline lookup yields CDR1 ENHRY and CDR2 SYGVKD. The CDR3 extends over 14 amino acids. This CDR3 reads CAISEAGPAYEQYF. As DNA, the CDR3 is TGTGCCATCAGTGAGGCAGGGCCGGCCTACGAGCAGTACTTC.

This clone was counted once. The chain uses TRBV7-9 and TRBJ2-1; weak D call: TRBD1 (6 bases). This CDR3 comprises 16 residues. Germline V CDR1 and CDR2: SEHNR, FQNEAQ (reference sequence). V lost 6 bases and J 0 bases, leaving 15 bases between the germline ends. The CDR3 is CASRDTGSSSYNEQFF. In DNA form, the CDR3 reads TGTGCCAGCAGAGACACAGGGTCAAGCTCCTACAATGAGCAGTTCTTC.